This TCR beta chain was captured in a study of early T cells in non-severe SARS-CoV-2 infection. For the study at large: The input, bulk RNA from unsorted whole blood, was sequenced, and chains were unpaired.

Individual cDNA molecules received unique molecular identifiers during library preparation. MiXCR, applied by TCRdb to the 5' RACE reads, yields one record per CDR3 protein. The table lists more than 35,000 distinct CDR3 sequences, 5% to 7% of them singletons. Comments on this clonotype: What it binds is unknown.

The J segment lost 5 bases and the V segment lost 4 bases, leaving 8 bases of the junction unmatched. CDR3 length equals 14 residues. Per germline, CDR1 SGDLS and CDR2 YYNGEE. General observations from the study: Anti-spike CD8 responses were favored by VDJdb matching, which missed private and CD4 specificities.

The V and J genes are TRBV9 and TRBJ2-5; 7 bases line up with TRBD2. The material sequenced was whole blood. The receptor was isolated from an adult who was a healthcare worker with PCR-confirmed SARS-CoV-2 infection or an uninfected control (not recorded which). The CDR3 loop reads CASSPGLPMETQYF. The CDR3 bases are TGTGCCAGCAGCCCGGGACTACCAATGGAGACCCAGTACTTC.